The 11 T cell receptor beta chains in this list originate from one sample, sequenced in a study of brain T cells in children with intractable seizures. The time point denotes: blood from clinic visit 5 months post-surgery; TSC patient then seizure free. Generated by immunoSEQ multiplex PCR, the TCRdb table keeps only in-frame clones and is missing some. The sample holds about 340,000 clones, 93% seen once. The sample consisted of peripheral blood, taken about 5 months after surgery. The source is a boy under three years old with tuberous sclerosis and intractable seizures.

The rearrangement uses TRBV29-1 and TRBJ2-2; 7 bases align to TRBD1. The CDR3 spans 13 residues. Germline V gene data show CDR1 as SQVTM and CDR2 as ANQGSEA. Trimming removed 5 bases from V and 5 bases from J; junction bases left unmatched: 5. CDR3 nucleotide sequence: TGCAGCGTTCGACAGGGTGGGACCGGGGAGCTGTTTTTT. It encodes CSVRQGGTGELFF.

This clone came up once. Other DNA variants within this sample encode the same CDR3. This chain joins TRBV7-9 and TRBJ1-1; D is possibly TRBD1 (6 bases). Germline lookup yields CDR1 SEHNR and CDR2 FQNEAQ (reference sequence). This CDR3 is 13 amino acids long. V lost 1 base and J lost 5, with 8 bases in between. The CDR3 DNA reads as TGTGCCAGCAGCTTAGAAGGGGGAACTGAAGCTTTCTTT. As protein: CASSLEGGTEAFF.

The CDR3 nucleotides are TGTGCCAGCAGCTTGCTACAGGGGAATGGCTACACCTTC. It codes for CASSLLQGNGYTF. The J gene is TRBJ1-2, the V gene TRBV5-4; 7 bases align to TRBD1. Germline assignment: CDR1 SGHNT and CDR2 YYREEE (reference sequence). J was trimmed by 6 bases and V by 1 base; bases with no gene match: 3. This CDR3 is 13 amino acids long. Based on the CDR3 plus reference TRBV5-4 and TRBJ1-2, the full variable domain is ETGVTQSPTHLIKTRGQQVTLRCSSQSGHNTVSWYQQALGQGPQFIFQYYREEENGRGNFPPRFSGLQFPNYSSELNVNALELDDSALYLCASSLLQGNGYTFGSGTRLTVV.

This chain joins TRBV9 and TRBJ1-1; a weak D match, TRBD1 (6 bases). Germline V gives CDR1 SGDLS, CDR2 YYNGEE. The CDR3 extends over 14 amino acids. Trimming took off 0 bases at V and 5 bases at J, with 11 bases between the two ends. CDR3 amino acids: CASSVARGDTEAFF. DNA of the CDR3: TGTGCCAGCAGCGTAGCTAGGGGGGATACTGAAGCTTTCTTT.

The rearrangement links TRBV5-4 to TRBJ2-5; 8 nucleotides line up with TRBD1. CDR1 is SGHNT, CDR2 YYREEE, per germline (reference sequence). The V and J ends lost 0 bases and 7 bases, in that order; junction bases with no gene match: 5. CDR3 length: 14 residues. This CDR3 reads CASSLVQGAGTQYF. CDR3 DNA: TGTGCCAGCAGCTTGGTGCAGGGGGCCGGGACCCAGTACTTC.

The CDR3: CASSPPSYEQYF. The CDR3 DNA is TGTGCCAGCAGCCCCCCGTCCTACGAGCAGTACTTC. This chain uses TRBV4-2 with TRBJ2-7; no firm D call. The CDR3 runs to 12 residues. In germline, CDR1 is LGHNA, CDR2 YNFKEQ. The V end was cut by 4 bases, the J end by 1 base, with 5 bases between.

This chain uses TRBV7-9 with TRBJ2-7; D gene unclear. This CDR3 comprises 12 residues. CDR1 and CDR2 from the germline V gene are SEHNR and FQNEAQ (reference sequence). V gave up 3 bases and J gave up 7 bases, with 10 bases separating them. In DNA form, the CDR3 reads TGTGCCAGCAGCTTCACTACTTTTGAGCAGTACTTC. Protein: CASSFTTFEQYF.

This sequence joins TRBV20-1 and TRBJ1-5; TRBD1 might be the D (5 bases). Germline V gene sequence: CDR1 DFQATT, CDR2 SNEGSKA (reference sequence). The length of the CDR3 is 13 residues. The ends were cut back, 3 bases at V and 6 bases at J, with 12 bases in the middle. The CDR3 nucleotides read TGCAGTGCTAGTACGGGGGGGGGTCAGCCCCAGCATTTT. Protein product: CSASTGGGQPQHF.

The rearrangement links TRBV23-1 to TRBJ1-5; TRBD1 is a possible D gene (5 bases). TRBV23-1 is annotated as an ORF whose role is uncertain. Between the trimmed V and J ends, which lost 0 bases and 6 bases, there was a span of 24 bases. The length of the CDR3 is 19 residues. The CDR3 DNA sequence: TGCGCCAGCAGTCAATCGGGGCCAGGGACGATAGGGTCATGTCAGCCCCAGCATTTT. Translated, it gives CASSQSGPGTIGSCQPQHF.

This clone has only one observation. The chain uses TRBV3-1 (or the pseudogene TRBV3-2) and TRBJ1-2, with 8 bases lining up with TRBD1. This CDR3 has 13 amino acids. V dropped 8 bases and J dropped 7; count of bases not matched to a gene: 9. Germline assignment: CDR1 LGHDT and CDR2 YNNKEL (reference sequence). The DNA of the CDR3 is TGTGCCAGCGCCTACGGACAGGGTCGTGGCTACACCTTC. Protein sequence: CASAYGQGRGYTF.

The chain links TRBV5-6 to TRBJ2-7; 8 positions match TRBD2. J lost 3 bases, V lost 6 bases, and 23 bases had no gene match. CDR1 SGHDT and CDR2 YYEEEE come from the germline V gene. The CDR3 totals 19 residues. CDR3 sequence reads: CASTGRRGLAGAADYEQYF. The CDR3 DNA follows: TGTGCCAGCACCGGAAGGCGGGGTCTAGCGGGCGCAGCCGACTACGAGCAGTACTTC.